This T cell receptor beta chain appears in the sequencing data of a study of T cell responses to AZD1222 COVID-19 vaccine. Concerning this clone: Its target is unknown.

Study-level points and caveats: Among the donors, most were white British and more were female, and clonal diversity was possibly underestimated. Regions 160-218 and 743-854 dominated among vaccine-associated CD4 TCRs spanning spike. Baseline seropositivity occurred in only six AZD1222 recipients.

Using immunoSEQ multiplex PCR, the repertoire was profiled, and TCRdb retains in-frame clones only, with some absent. The data show some 130,000 clones, over 85% seen once. The TCR was taken from an adult who received the AZD1222 COVID-19 vaccine. This material consisted of peripheral blood, taken 28 days after the second AZD1222 dose.

The CDR3 bases are TGTGCCAGCAGTTTACTATCGGGACTGAACTACGAGCAGTACTTC. This gives the protein CASSLLSGLNYEQYF. The chain has TRBV27 and TRBJ2-7, with a tentative D call TRBD2 (6 bases). Germline values: CDR1 MNHEY, CDR2 SMNVEV (reference sequence). Deletions cut 2 bases from V and 3 bases from J, with 14 bases between. The CDR3 consists of 15 residues.